A single sample gave rise to the 27 T cell receptor beta chains below, sequenced in a study of post-analysis software for immune sequencing data. Study-level points and caveats: When patients were compared with controls, about five TRBV segments were more frequent, TRBV5-6, TRBV5-1 and TRBV20-1 among them.

Unique molecular identifiers tagged the TCR beta cDNA libraries. Each CDR3 protein gets one entry after TCRdb re-called the PCR reads with MiXCR. The table lists about 770,000 distinct CDR3 sequences, around 42% of them singletons. Their antigen targets remain unknown. The sequenced sample was blood. The receptors were gathered from a girl aged 10 to 17 with multiple sclerosis.

The gene calls are TRBV5-1 and TRBJ2-3; D is tentatively TRBD1 or TRBD2 (5 bases each). V gave up 5 bases and J gave up 1 base, with 17 bases separating them. The CDR3 is 16 residues long. Germline V gene lookup returns CDR1 SGHRS and CDR2 YFSETQ. CDR3 in amino acids: CASSLTLGPRTDTQYF. The CDR3 DNA sequence: TGCGCCAGCAGTCTAACACTGGGACCACGCACAGATACGCAGTATTTT. Using reference TRBV5-1 and TRBJ2-3 for the parts outside the CDR3, the full variable domain is KAGVTQTPRYLIKTRGQQVTLSCSPISGHRSVSWYQQTPGQGLQFLFEYFSETQRNKGNFPGRFSGRQFSNSRSEMNVSTLELGDSALYLCASSLTLGPRTDTQYFGPGTRLTVL.

This chain uses TRBV29-1 with TRBJ2-1; 9 nucleotides align to TRBD1. The CDR3 covers 14 residues. The V and J ends lost 4 bases and 8 bases, in that order; junction bases with no gene match: 9. The germline V gene has CDR1 SQVTM and CDR2 ANQGSEA. For the CDR3, the DNA is TGCAGCGTTGCTGGGACAGGGAAAGAAGATGAGCAGTTCTTC. Encoded protein: CSVAGTGKEDEQFF.

This clonotype came up a few times. The chain recombines TRBV6-2 or TRBV6-3 with TRBJ2-3, with D maybe TRBD2 (6 bases). V was clipped by 4 bases and J by 4 bases, with 12 bases between them. Looked up from germline, CDR1 is MNHEY and CDR2 is SVGEGT. The CDR3 consists of 14 residues. In nucleotides, the CDR3 is TGTGCCAGCAGTTTCGCGGGACCAGCAGATACGCAGTATTTT. Its protein is CASSFAGPADTQYF.

The genes are TRBV28 and TRBJ2-4, with D tentatively TRBD2 (5 bases). The end of the DNA is better explained by TRBJ2-7, so the J call may be wrong. Germline lookup yields CDR1 MDHEN and CDR2 SYDVKM. The CDR3 spans 15 residues. The CDR3 reads CASSSPQERGYEQYF. The CDR3 DNA is TGTGCCAGCAGTTCCCCCCAAGAACGGGGTTACGAGCAGTACTTC.

The chain combines TRBV9 with TRBJ1-1, with 8 bases that match TRBD1. CDR3 length: 15 amino acids. Germline V gene lookup returns CDR1 SGDLS and CDR2 YYNGEE. The junction had 4 bases not matched to a gene; V was cut back by 3 bases and J by 0 bases. The CDR3 coding sequence is TGTGCCAGCAGCGCCCGGGACAGGCTGAACACTGAAGCTTTCTTT. This translates into CASSARDRLNTEAFF.

This clonotype was found a few times. This may be a read error: a much more frequent sequence differs by one nucleotide. V gene TRBV3-1 combines with J gene TRBJ2-7; D possibly corresponds to TRBD1 (6 bases). Germline V gene data show CDR1 as LGHDT and CDR2 as YNNKEL (reference sequence). The germline V and J ends were trimmed by 1 base and 3 bases, with 10 bases remaining between them. The CDR3 runs 14 residues. The CDR3: CASSQGRGGYEQYF. For the CDR3, the DNA is TGTGCCAGCAGCCAAGGGAGAGGGGGCTACGAGCAGTACTTC.

V is TRBV7-6 and J is TRBJ2-3; perhaps TRBD1 as D (6 bases). The CDR3 is made up of 16 amino acids. In germline, CDR1 is SGHVS, CDR2 FNYEAQ. V was cut by 1 base and J by 3 bases, with 14 bases left in between. CDR3 DNA sequence: TGTGCCAGCAGCTTAGAACAGGGCGGTTTTACAGATACGCAGTATTTT. Protein product: CASSLEQGGFTDTQYF.

The chain links TRBV6-6 to TRBJ1-5; 11 bases map to TRBD1. The germline gives CDR1 MNHNY, CDR2 SVGAGI (reference sequence). J lost 6 bases, V lost 6 bases, and 7 bases had no gene match. This CDR3 region has 15 residues. The CDR3 loop reads CASRFTGQGVQPQHF. The CDR3 DNA reads as TGTGCCAGCAGGTTCACGGGACAGGGGGTTCAGCCCCAGCATTTT.

This rearrangement joins TRBV5-1 to TRBJ2-1, with 12 bases that match TRBD2. Trimming removed 1 base from V and 9 bases from J; junction bases left unmatched: 5. CDR1 and CDR2 (germline): SGHRS, YFSETQ. This CDR3 has 15 amino acids. Here the CDR3 reads CASSLTASGRGEQFF. CDR3 DNA: TGCGCCAGCAGCTTGACGGCTAGCGGGAGGGGTGAGCAGTTCTTC.

The chain is built from TRBV7-3 and TRBJ1-2; D uncertain. Between the trimmed V and J ends, which lost 2 bases and 3 bases, there was a span of 4 bases. The CDR3 is made up of 12 amino acids. Germline values: CDR1 SGHTA, CDR2 FQGTGA. CDR3 DNA: TGTGCCAGCAGCTTAGTGTACTATGGCTACACCTTC. Protein sequence: CASSLVYYGYTF.

The genes are TRBV24-1 and TRBJ2-4; D call uncertain. The better agreement between TRBJ2-7 and the DNA end casts doubt on the J call. Germline assignment: CDR1 KGHDR and CDR2 SFDVKD. This CDR3 spans 13 amino acids. CDR3 sequence (DNA): TGTGCCACCAGTACGCCGATCTCCTACGAGCAGTACTTC. This encodes CATSTPISYEQYF.

V and J are TRBV12-3 or TRBV12-4 and TRBJ1-5, with D possibly TRBD1 on 6 matching bases. The better agreement between TRBJ2-3 and the DNA end casts doubt on the J call. This CDR3 is built from 16 residues. This CDR3 is CASSSQNRALNQPQYF. The CDR3 nucleotides read TGTGCCAGCAGTTCCCAGAACAGGGCCCTCAATCAGCCCCAGTATTTT.

This chain joins TRBV21-1 and TRBJ1-1; the table gives TRBD1 as D, unverified against the DNA. TRBV21-1 is a pseudogene segment. The CDR3 covers 18 residues. This CDR3 is CASSERSGAGEGDTEAFF. The CDR3 nucleotides read TGTGCCAGCAGCGAAAGATCAGGGGCAGGGGAGGGGGACACTGAAGCTTTCTTT.

The genes are TRBV20-1 and TRBJ2-1; D is possibly TRBD1 or TRBD2 (5 bases each). Germline V gene sequence: CDR1 DFQATT, CDR2 SNEGSKA (reference sequence). Trimming stripped 5 bases from V and 9 bases from J, with 26 bases between. The CDR3 consists of 16 residues. The CDR3 loop is CSASLGDAPGWAEQFF. In nucleotides, the CDR3 is TGCAGTGCTTCCCTCGGGGACGCGCCGGGGTGGGCTGAGCAGTTCTTC.

This clonotype was counted only a few times. The chain recombines TRBV29-1 with TRBJ2-1; maybe TRBD2 (6 bases). CDR1 is SQVTM, CDR2 ANQGSEA, per germline. This CDR3 is built from 16 residues. The V and J ends lost 6 bases and 0 bases respectively, with 18 bases between them. The CDR3 DNA is TGCAGCGTGGTACCGGGACTCTCCCCCTCCTACAATGAGCAGTTCTTC. This encodes CSVVPGLSPSYNEQFF.

V usage is TRBV13 and J usage is TRBJ2-4; D call uncertain. In germline, CDR1 is PRHDT, CDR2 FYEKMQ (reference sequence). Deletions cut 5 bases from V and 0 bases from J, with 8 bases between. This CDR3 has 14 residues. In DNA, the CDR3 is TGTGCCAGCAGCCACGACATAGCCAAAAACATTCAGTACTTC. This sequence encodes CASSHDIAKNIQYF. The variable domain in full, completed from reference TRBV13 and TRBJ2-4, reads AAGVIQSPRHLIKEKRETATLKCYPIPRHDTVYWYQQGPGQDPQFLISFYEKMQSDKGSIPDRFSAQQFSDYHSELNMSSLELGDSALYFCASSHDIAKNIQYFGAGTRLSVL.

The rearrangement uses TRBV20-1 and TRBJ2-3, with 7 bases aligning to TRBD1. The germline gives CDR1 DFQATT, CDR2 SNEGSKA (reference sequence). V lost 0 bases and J lost 1; bases outside the gene matches: 4. CDR3 size: 15 residues. The CDR3 nucleotides read TGCAGTGCTAGAGAGACAGGGTCTGGCACAGATACGCAGTATTTT. This codes for CSARETGSGTDTQYF.

This chain connects TRBV6-6 to TRBJ2-1, with 8 bases aligning to TRBD2. The junction had 7 bases not matched to a gene; V was cut back by 7 bases and J by 5 bases. The CDR3 loop spans 14 amino acids. In germline, CDR1 is MNHNY, CDR2 SVGAGI (reference sequence). The CDR3, as DNA: TGTGCCAGCAAAAGAAGCGGGAGTGACAATGAGCAGTTCTTC. Protein sequence: CASKRSGSDNEQFF.

V is TRBV11-2 and J is TRBJ1-1; a possible D gene is TRBD1 (6 bases). There are 15 residues in the CDR3. V was clipped by 0 bases and J by 4 bases, with 12 bases between them. In germline, CDR1 is SGHAT, CDR2 FQNNGV. The DNA for the CDR3 is TGTGCCAGCAGCTTAGATGGCTCCAGGGGCACTGAAGCTTTCTTT. This translates into CASSLDGSRGTEAFF. Variable domain in full (rest from reference TRBV11-2 and TRBJ1-1): EAGVAQSPRYKIIEKRQSVAFWCNPISGHATLYWYQQILGQGPKLLIQFQNNGVVDDSQLPKDRFSAERLKGVDSTLKIQPAKLEDSAVYLCASSLDGSRGTEAFFGQGTRLTVV.

This clonotype was seen only a few times. The chain carries TRBV29-1 and TRBJ2-3; TRBD1 matches at 7 bases. Germline CDR1 SQVTM, CDR2 ANQGSEA. With 3 bases clipped from V and 2 bases from J, the junction kept 11 bases outside the gene matches. The CDR3 extends over 16 amino acids. CDR3 amino acids: CSVDGTGDNPTDTQYF. The CDR3 coding sequence is TGCAGCGTTGATGGCACAGGGGATAACCCCACAGATACGCAGTATTTT.

The table lists this clonotype with a few counts. This chain uses TRBV10-3 with TRBJ2-7; no reliable D call. Germline V gene lookup returns CDR1 ENHRY and CDR2 SYGVKD. This CDR3 spans 13 amino acids. Between the trimmed V and J ends, which lost 7 bases and 0 bases, there was a span of 10 bases. The CDR3 DNA reads as TGTGCCATCAACGATCCGCCCTCCTACGAGCAGTACTTC. The encoded protein is CAINDPPSYEQYF.

The table lists this clonotype with a few counts. The genes are TRBV29-1 and TRBJ1-1; a possible D gene is TRBD1 (5 bases). V lost 6 bases, J lost 6 bases, and 14 bases lay in between. CDR3 length equals 12 residues. Germline CDR1 is SQVTM and CDR2 is ANQGSEA. The CDR3 loop is CSVGSQGAEAFF. CDR3 nucleotides: TGCAGCGTGGGGTCCCAAGGGGCTGAAGCTTTCTTT.

The chain couples TRBV6-1 to TRBJ1-5; 8 bases match TRBD1. The CDR3 covers 14 residues. J was trimmed by 9 bases and V by 3 bases; bases with no gene match: 7. Looked up from germline, CDR1 is MNHNS and CDR2 is SASEGT. CDR3 sequence reads: CASSEDREPRPQHF. The CDR3 nucleotides are TGTGCCAGCAGTGAGGACAGGGAACCCAGGCCCCAGCATTTT.

This clonotype was seen only a few times. The V and J genes are TRBV5-1 and TRBJ1-1; the D gene is possibly TRBD1 (6 bases). CDR3 length: 14 residues. From germline, CDR1 is SGHRS and CDR2 YFSETQ. V lost 0 bases and J lost 5, with 11 bases in between. CDR3 DNA: TGCGCCAGCAGCTTGGAGGGGGGGTGGACTGAAGCTTTCTTT. As protein: CASSLEGGWTEAFF. The whole variable domain, remainder taken from reference TRBV5-1 and TRBJ1-1, is KAGVTQTPRYLIKTRGQQVTLSCSPISGHRSVSWYQQTPGQGLQFLFEYFSETQRNKGNFPGRFSGRQFSNSRSEMNVSTLELGDSALYLCASSLEGGWTEAFFGQGTRLTVV.

The gene calls are TRBV28 and TRBJ2-1, with TRBD2 matching 11 bases. Germline V gene lookup returns CDR1 MDHEN and CDR2 SYDVKM. V shed 3 bases and J 7 bases; nucleotides not matched to a gene: 5. This CDR3 is built from 15 residues. CDR3 DNA: TGTGCCAGCAGTTTCGAGACTAGCGGGATGAATGAGCAGTTCTTC. Translation gives CASSFETSGMNEQFF.

The chain couples TRBV7-2 to TRBJ2-1; 9 nucleotides align to TRBD2. The J segment lost 8 bases and the V segment lost 5 bases, leaving 4 bases of the junction unmatched. CDR3 length: 13 residues. The germline CDR1 and CDR2 sequences are SGHTA and FQGNSA. The CDR3 protein is CASSPASGDEQFF. The CDR3 DNA is TGTGCCAGCAGCCCCGCTAGCGGGGATGAGCAGTTCTTC.

In its sample, this clonotype was seen a few times. CDR3 in amino acids: CSVEESQGNEQFF. CDR3 sequence (DNA): TGCAGCGTTGAAGAATCACAGGGTAATGAGCAGTTCTTC. The V gene is TRBV29-1, the J gene TRBJ2-1; maybe TRBD1 (6 bases). Germline assignment: CDR1 SQVTM and CDR2 ANQGSEA. The CDR3 length is 13 residues. The ends were cut back, 0 bases at V and 7 bases at J, with 10 bases in the middle.